These T cell receptor beta chains were read from a single sample in a study of human T cells and chemical hapten exposure. Each CDR3 protein gets one entry after TCRdb re-called the RACE reads with MiXCR. The sample records tens of thousands of distinct CDR3 sequences, over 9.5% being singletons. The sequences come from whole blood, collected in connection with sensitization to the hapten diphenylcyclopropenone (DPC). The origin of the receptors is a middle-aged man with alopecia areata. Some clones in this sample may be carry-over from other donors' samples. Both conserved end residues are part of each CDR3. A D gene is named only where the DNA matches it firmly. Clone size is given for some rows only: seen once, a few or many times, or a class if the clone is expanded.

J gene: TRBJ2-1; clone size: NA; D gene: TRBD2; V gene: TRBV20-1; CDR3 DNA: TGCAGTGCTAGAGGCCCAGCGGGAGTAGGTGAGCAGTTCTTC; CDR3 protein: CSARGPAGVGEQFF
J gene: TRBJ2-7; clone size: few; D gene: TRBD2; V gene: TRBV28; CDR3 DNA: TGTGCCAGCAGCGAGGGACTAGCGGGAGGATACGAGCAGTACTTC; CDR3 protein: CASSEGLAGGYEQYF
J gene: TRBJ2-3; clone size: NA; D gene: NA; V gene: TRBV5-1; CDR3 DNA: TGCGCCAGCAGCTTGGCCGATGGAGGCACAGATACGCAGTATTTT; CDR3 protein: CASSLADGGTDTQYF
J gene: TRBJ1-1; clone size: few; D gene: NA; V gene: TRBV5-1; CDR3 DNA: TGCGCCAGCACCTTAAGCTTGGGCCAACCGGGAGCTTTCTTT; CDR3 protein: CASTLSLGQPGAFF
J gene: TRBJ1-4; clone size: few; D gene: TRBD1; V gene: TRBV7-9; CDR3 DNA: TGTGCCAGCACCGGACAGGTTGAAAAACTGTTTTTT; CDR3 protein: CASTGQVEKLFF
J gene: TRBJ1-1; clone size: many; D gene: NA; V gene: TRBV12-1; CDR3 DNA: TGTGCCAGCAGCTCTCCGGGACAGGGGGTTACAGGGCATAGCGCTGAAGCTTTCTTT; CDR3 protein: CASSSPGQGVTGHSAEAFF
J gene: TRBJ1-2; clone size: many; D gene: NA; V gene: TRBV6-6; CDR3 DNA: TGTGCCAGCAGTCGCCAGAGGTATGGTGGCTACACCTTC; CDR3 protein: CASSRQRYGGYTF
J gene: TRBJ2-1; clone size: NA; D gene: TRBD1; V gene: TRBV6-1; CDR3 DNA: TGTGCCAGCAGTAATGGCCAGACAGGGTACAATGAGCAGTTCTTC; CDR3 protein: CASSNGQTGYNEQFF
J gene: TRBJ1-2; clone size: many; D gene: NA; V gene: TRBV29-1; CDR3 DNA: TGCAGCGTTGAAGTAGGGGGGTTTGGCTACACCTTC; CDR3 protein: CSVEVGGFGYTF
J gene: TRBJ1-1; clone size: few; D gene: NA; V gene: TRBV6-2/TRBV6-3; CDR3 DNA: TGTGCCAGCAGTTACTCGACAGGTGCCACTGAAGCTTTCTTT; CDR3 protein: CASSYSTGATEAFF
J gene: TRBJ2-3; clone size: NA; D gene: NA; V gene: TRBV9; CDR3 DNA: TGTGCCAGCAGCGTAGGTGATCTGGATACGCAGTATTTT; CDR3 protein: CASSVGDLDTQYF
J gene: TRBJ2-3; clone size: NA; D gene: TRBD2; V gene: TRBV23-1; CDR3 DNA: TGCGCCAGCAGTCAATTTCCGGGACTAGCGGGGTCTTGGAGACCTCCTAGCACAGATACGCAGTATTTT; CDR3 protein: CASSQFPGLAGSWRPPSTDTQYF
J gene: TRBJ1-5; clone size: few; D gene: NA; V gene: TRBV28; CDR3 DNA: TGTGCCAGCAGTTTACAGGGAGGAATCCCCCAGCATTTT; CDR3 protein: CASSLQGGIPQHF
J gene: TRBJ2-1; clone size: many; D gene: TRBD2; V gene: TRBV7-2; CDR3 DNA: TGTGCCAGCAGCTTACTGTCCGCTAGCGGGATTTACAATGAGCAGTTCTTC; CDR3 protein: CASSLLSASGIYNEQFF
J gene: TRBJ2-7; clone size: few; D gene: TRBD1; V gene: TRBV7-2; CDR3 DNA: TGTGCCAGCAGCTCCAACGGACAGGGGACGAAGCAGTACTTC; CDR3 protein: CASSSNGQGTKQYF
J gene: TRBJ2-2; clone size: few; D gene: NA; V gene: TRBV9; CDR3 DNA: TGTGCCAGCAGCGTAGGGGGGTCTGGGGAGCTGTTTTTT; CDR3 protein: CASSVGGSGELFF
J gene: TRBJ2-1; clone size: many; D gene: NA; V gene: TRBV28; CDR3 DNA: TGTGCCAGCAGTTCAACCGACGCGAGCTCCTACAATGAGCAGTTCTTC; CDR3 protein: CASSSTDASSYNEQFF
J gene: TRBJ1-1; clone size: NA; D gene: NA; V gene: TRBV6-2/TRBV6-3; CDR3 DNA: TGTGCCAGCAGTTTCACCCGGAGGAACACTGAAGCTTTCTTT; CDR3 protein: CASSFTRRNTEAFF
J gene: TRBJ1-1; clone size: few; D gene: NA; V gene: TRBV11-3; CDR3 DNA: TGTGCCAGCAGCTTAGCGTTGGTGAACACTGAAGCTTTCTTT; CDR3 protein: CASSLALVNTEAFF
J gene: TRBJ2-7; clone size: many; D gene: TRBD1; V gene: TRBV2; CDR3 DNA: TGTGCCAGTGAGAGCGGGACAGGGACCTACGAGCAGTACTTC; CDR3 protein: CASESGTGTYEQYF
J gene: TRBJ1-2; clone size: NA; D gene: NA; V gene: TRBV7-9; CDR3 DNA: TGTGCCAGCAGCTTAAGTGGGAAACAGGTAGCTAACTATGGCTACACCTTC; CDR3 protein: CASSLSGKQVANYGYTF
J gene: TRBJ1-5; clone size: NA; D gene: NA; V gene: TRBV6-2/TRBV6-3; CDR3 DNA: TGTGCCAGCAGTTACAGATCTGGGCCCAATCAGCCCCAGCATTTT; CDR3 protein: CASSYRSGPNQPQHF
J gene: TRBJ2-1; clone size: NA; D gene: NA; V gene: TRBV1; CDR3 DNA: TGCACCAGCTGGGGGACTAGCGGGAGGCAGTGGCGAGAGCAGTTCTTC; CDR3 protein: CTSWGTSGRQWREQFF
J gene: TRBJ2-2; clone size: few; D gene: TRBD1; V gene: TRBV6-5; CDR3 DNA: TGTGCCAGCAGGGAACGACAGGGGAGGACCGGGGAGCTGTTTTTT; CDR3 protein: CASRERQGRTGELFF
J gene: TRBJ2-1; clone size: many; D gene: NA; V gene: TRBV7-2; CDR3 DNA: TGTGCCAGCAGCTTAGGGTCCTACAATGAGCAGTTCTTC; CDR3 protein: CASSLGSYNEQFF
J gene: TRBJ2-3; clone size: NA; D gene: NA; V gene: TRBV7-3; CDR3 DNA: TGTGCCAGCAGCGCCATAAGCACAGATACGCAGTATTTT; CDR3 protein: CASSAISTDTQYF